This TCR beta chain was found in a study of shared clonotypes between healthy human individuals. Study-wide results and limits: Only blood underwent sampling, and tissue repertoires likely differ.

Comments on this clone: What it binds is not known.

The healthy adult donors were HIV-negative and reported no recent acute infections or vaccinations. TCRdb's copy holds only in-frame clones and misses some; the assay was immunoSEQ multiplex PCR. The table has hundreds of thousands of clones, 60% to 80% seen once; the top ten hold around 12%. This CDR3 is 16 amino acids long. The germline V gene encodes CDR1 SGHTA and CDR2 FQGNSA. V was clipped by 5 bases and J by 0 bases, with 14 bases between them. This TCR was recovered from a woman in her thirties or forties in good health. Some clones in this sample may be carry-over from other donors' samples. Sequences were obtained from PBMCs. The J gene is TRBJ2-1, the V gene TRBV7-2; possible D gene TRBD2, 5 bases. The CDR3 DNA sequence: TGTGCCAGCAGCGATAGCGTTTCGAGCTCCTACAATGAGCAGTTCTTC. Amino acid sequence: CASSDSVSSSYNEQFF.